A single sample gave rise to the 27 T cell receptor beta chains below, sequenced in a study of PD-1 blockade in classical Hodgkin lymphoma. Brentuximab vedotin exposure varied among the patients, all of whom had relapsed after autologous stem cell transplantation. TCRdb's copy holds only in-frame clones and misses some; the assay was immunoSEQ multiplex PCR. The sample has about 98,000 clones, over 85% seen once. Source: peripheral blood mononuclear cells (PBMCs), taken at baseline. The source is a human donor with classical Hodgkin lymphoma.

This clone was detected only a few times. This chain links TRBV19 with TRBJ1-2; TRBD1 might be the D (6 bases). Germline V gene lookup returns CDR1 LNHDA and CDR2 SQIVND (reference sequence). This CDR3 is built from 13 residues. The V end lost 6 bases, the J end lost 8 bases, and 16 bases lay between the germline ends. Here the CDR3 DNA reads TGTGCCAGTAGGCTGACGGGGGGGGCAGGCTACACCTTC. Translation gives CASRLTGGAGYTF.

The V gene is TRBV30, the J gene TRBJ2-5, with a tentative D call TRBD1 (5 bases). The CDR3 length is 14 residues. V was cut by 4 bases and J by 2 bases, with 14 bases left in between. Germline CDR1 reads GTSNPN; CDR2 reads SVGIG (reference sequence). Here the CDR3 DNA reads TGTGCCTGGAACGGACAAGGGCTTCAAGAGACCCAGTACTTC. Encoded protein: CAWNGQGLQETQYF.

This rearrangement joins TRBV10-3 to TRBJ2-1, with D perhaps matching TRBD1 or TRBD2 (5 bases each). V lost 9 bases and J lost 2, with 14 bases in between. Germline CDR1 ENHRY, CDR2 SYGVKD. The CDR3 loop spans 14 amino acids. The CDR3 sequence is CAIRDSGAYNEQFF. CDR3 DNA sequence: TGTGCCATAAGAGACAGCGGAGCCTACAATGAGCAGTTCTTC.

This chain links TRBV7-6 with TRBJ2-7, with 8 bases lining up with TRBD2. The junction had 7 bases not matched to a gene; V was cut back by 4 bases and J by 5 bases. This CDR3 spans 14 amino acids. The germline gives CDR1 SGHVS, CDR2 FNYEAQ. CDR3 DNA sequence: TGTGCCAGCAGCTCCAAGAGCGGGAGCGACGAGCAGTACTTC. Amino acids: CASSSKSGSDEQYF.

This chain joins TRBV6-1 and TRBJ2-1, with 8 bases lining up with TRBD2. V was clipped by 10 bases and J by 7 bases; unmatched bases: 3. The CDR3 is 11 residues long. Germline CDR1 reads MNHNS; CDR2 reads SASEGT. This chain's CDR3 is CATSGGNEQFF. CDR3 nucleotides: TGTGCCACCTCGGGGGGGAATGAGCAGTTCTTC.

DNA for the CDR3: TGTGCAATATTGTTACACGGGACTAGCGGGAGGGCCAAACCCTACGAGCAGTACTTC. Translating it yields CAILLHGTSGRAKPYEQYF. The chain joins TRBV12-2 to TRBJ2-7; no check of the table's D call, TRBD2, against the DNA was made. TRBV12-2 constitutes a pseudogene. The CDR3 has 19 amino acids.

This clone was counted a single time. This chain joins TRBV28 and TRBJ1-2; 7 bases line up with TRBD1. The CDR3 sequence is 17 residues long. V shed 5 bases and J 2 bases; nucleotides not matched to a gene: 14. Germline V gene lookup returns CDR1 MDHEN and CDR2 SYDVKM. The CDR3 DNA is TGTGCCAGCAGTGCCCCGGGACAGTATACCAGGAACTATGGCTACACCTTC. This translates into CASSAPGQYTRNYGYTF.

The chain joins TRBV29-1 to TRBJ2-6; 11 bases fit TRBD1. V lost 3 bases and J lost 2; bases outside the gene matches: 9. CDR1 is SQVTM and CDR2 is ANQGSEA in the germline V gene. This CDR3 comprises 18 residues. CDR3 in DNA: TGCAGCGTTGATTCGTCCGGACAGGGGGCGGCTGGGGCCAACGTCCTGACTTTC. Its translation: CSVDSSGQGAAGANVLTF.

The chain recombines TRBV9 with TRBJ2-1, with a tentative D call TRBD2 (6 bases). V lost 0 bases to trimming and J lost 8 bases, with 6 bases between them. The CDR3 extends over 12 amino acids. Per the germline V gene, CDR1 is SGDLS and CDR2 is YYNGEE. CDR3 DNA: TGTGCCAGCAGCGTAGGGGGGGATGAGCAGTTCTTC. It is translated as CASSVGGDEQFF.

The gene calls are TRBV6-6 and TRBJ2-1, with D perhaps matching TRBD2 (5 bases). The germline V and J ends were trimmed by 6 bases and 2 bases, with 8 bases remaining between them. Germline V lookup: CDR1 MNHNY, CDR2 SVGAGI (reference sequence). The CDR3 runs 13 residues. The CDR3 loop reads CASREGAYNEQFF. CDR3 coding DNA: TGTGCCAGCAGAGAGGGAGCCTACAATGAGCAGTTCTTC.

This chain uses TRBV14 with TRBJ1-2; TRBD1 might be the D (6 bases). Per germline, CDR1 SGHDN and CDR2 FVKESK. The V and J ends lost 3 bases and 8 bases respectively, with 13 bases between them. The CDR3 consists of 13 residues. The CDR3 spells CASSQSRGMGYTF. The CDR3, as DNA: TGTGCCAGCAGCCAGTCAAGGGGGATGGGCTACACCTTC.

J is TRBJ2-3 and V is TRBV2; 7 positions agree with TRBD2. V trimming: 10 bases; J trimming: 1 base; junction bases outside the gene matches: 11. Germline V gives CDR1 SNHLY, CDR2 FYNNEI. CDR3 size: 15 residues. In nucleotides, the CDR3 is TGTGCCATCCTAGGAGGCGGGGGTGGCACAGATACGCAGTATTTT. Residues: CAILGGGGGTDTQYF.

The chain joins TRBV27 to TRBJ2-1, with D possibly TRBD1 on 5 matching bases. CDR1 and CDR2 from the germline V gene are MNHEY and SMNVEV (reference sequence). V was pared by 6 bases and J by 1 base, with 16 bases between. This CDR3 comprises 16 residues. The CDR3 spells CASRPEGVGSYNEQFF. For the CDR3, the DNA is TGTGCCAGCAGACCCGAAGGGGTCGGATCCTACAATGAGCAGTTCTTC.

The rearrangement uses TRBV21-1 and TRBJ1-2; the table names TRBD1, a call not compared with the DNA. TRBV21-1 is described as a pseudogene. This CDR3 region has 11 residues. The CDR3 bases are TGTGCCAGCAGAGGGGGCTGGGGCTACACCTTC. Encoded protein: CASRGGWGYTF.

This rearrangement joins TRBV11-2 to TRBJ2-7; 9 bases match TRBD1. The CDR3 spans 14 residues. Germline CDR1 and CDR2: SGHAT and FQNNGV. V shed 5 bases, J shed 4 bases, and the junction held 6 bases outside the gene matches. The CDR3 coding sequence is TGTGCCAGCAGCGACGGGACAGGGTGGTACGAGCAGTACTTC. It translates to CASSDGTGWYEQYF.

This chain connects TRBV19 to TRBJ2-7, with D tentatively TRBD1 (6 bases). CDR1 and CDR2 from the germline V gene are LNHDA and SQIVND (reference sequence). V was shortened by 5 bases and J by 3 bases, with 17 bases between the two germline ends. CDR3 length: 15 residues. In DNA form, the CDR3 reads TGTGCCAGTAGTGTGAATTTCAACAGGGTCTACGAGCAGTACTTC. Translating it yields CASSVNFNRVYEQYF.

CDR3 protein: CASSLAGFKGYNEQFF. In DNA form, the CDR3 reads TGTGCCAGCAGCTTAGCCGGGTTTAAAGGCTACAATGAGCAGTTCTTC. The chain links TRBV7-2 to TRBJ2-1; D remains ambiguous. The CDR3 spans 16 residues. Germline CDR1 reads SGHTA; CDR2 reads FQGNSA. V was shortened by 0 bases and J by 3 bases, with 12 bases between the two germline ends.

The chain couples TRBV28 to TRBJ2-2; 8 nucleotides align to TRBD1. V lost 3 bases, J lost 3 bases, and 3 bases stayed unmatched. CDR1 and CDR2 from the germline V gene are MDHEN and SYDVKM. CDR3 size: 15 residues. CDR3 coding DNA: TGTGCCAGCAGTTTTTGGACAGGGTACACCGGGGAGCTGTTTTTT. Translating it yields CASSFWTGYTGELFF.

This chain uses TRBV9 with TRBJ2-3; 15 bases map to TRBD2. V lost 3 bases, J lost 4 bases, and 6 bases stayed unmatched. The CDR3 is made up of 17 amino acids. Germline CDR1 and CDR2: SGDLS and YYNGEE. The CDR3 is CASSAGLAGGVADTQYF. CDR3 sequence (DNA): TGTGCCAGCAGCGCCGGACTAGCGGGAGGGGTCGCAGATACGCAGTATTTT.

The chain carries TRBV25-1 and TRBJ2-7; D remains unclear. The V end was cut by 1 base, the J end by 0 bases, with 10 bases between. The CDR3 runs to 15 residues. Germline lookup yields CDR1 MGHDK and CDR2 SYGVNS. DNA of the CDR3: TGTGCCAGCAGTGAATCCGGTCCCAGCTCCTACGAGCAGTACTTC. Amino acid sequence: CASSESGPSSYEQYF.

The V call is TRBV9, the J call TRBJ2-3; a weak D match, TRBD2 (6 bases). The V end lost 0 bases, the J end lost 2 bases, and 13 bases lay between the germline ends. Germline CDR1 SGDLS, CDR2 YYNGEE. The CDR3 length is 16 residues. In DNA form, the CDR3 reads TGTGCCAGCAGCGTAGTCATTAGCGGCTTCACAGATACGCAGTATTTT. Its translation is CASSVVISGFTDTQYF.

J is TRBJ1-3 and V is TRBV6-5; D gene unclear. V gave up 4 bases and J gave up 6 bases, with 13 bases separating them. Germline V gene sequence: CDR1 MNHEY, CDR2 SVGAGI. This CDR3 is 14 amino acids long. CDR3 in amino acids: CASSSPRAENTIYF. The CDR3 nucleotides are TGTGCCAGCAGTTCACCTAGAGCGGAAAACACCATATATTTT.

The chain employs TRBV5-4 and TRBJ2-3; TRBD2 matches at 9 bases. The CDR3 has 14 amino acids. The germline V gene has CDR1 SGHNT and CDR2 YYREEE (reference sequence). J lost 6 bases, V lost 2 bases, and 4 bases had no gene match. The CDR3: CASSLGLASDTQYF. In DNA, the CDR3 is TGTGCCAGCAGCTTAGGACTAGCGAGCGATACGCAGTATTTT.

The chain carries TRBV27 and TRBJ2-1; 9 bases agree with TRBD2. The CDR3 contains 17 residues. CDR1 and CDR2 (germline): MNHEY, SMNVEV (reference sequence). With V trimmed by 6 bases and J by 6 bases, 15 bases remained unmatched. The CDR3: CASRPHLAGVGSNEQFF. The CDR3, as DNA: TGTGCCAGCAGACCGCATTTAGCGGGAGTTGGTTCCAATGAGCAGTTCTTC.

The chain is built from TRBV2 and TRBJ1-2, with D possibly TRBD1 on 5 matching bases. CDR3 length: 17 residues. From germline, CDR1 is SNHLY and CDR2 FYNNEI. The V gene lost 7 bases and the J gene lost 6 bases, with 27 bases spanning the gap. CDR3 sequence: CASNRIHGALDFNGYTF. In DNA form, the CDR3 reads TGTGCCAGCAACCGAATCCACGGGGCGCTGGATTTTAATGGCTACACCTTC. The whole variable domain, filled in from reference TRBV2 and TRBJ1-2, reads EPEVTQTPSHQVTQMGQEVILRCVPISNHLYFYWYRQILGQKVEFLVSFYNNEISEKSEIFDDQFSVERPDGSNFTLKIRSTKLEDSAMYFCASNRIHGALDFNGYTFGSGTRLTVV.

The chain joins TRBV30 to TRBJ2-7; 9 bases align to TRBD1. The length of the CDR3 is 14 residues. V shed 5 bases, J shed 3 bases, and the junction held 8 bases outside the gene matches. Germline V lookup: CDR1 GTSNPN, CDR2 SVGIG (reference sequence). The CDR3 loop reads CAWPWDRECYEQYF. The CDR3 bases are TGTGCCTGGCCCTGGGACAGGGAATGCTACGAGCAGTACTTC.

The CDR3: CASSHWGRLGANEQFF. CDR3 DNA sequence: TGTGCCAGCAGCCATTGGGGACGCCTGGGGGCCAATGAGCAGTTCTTC. The chain has TRBV5-6 and TRBJ2-1, with D possibly matching TRBD1 (6 bases). Germline values: CDR1 SGHDT, CDR2 YYEEEE. V lost 4 bases and J 6 bases, leaving 20 bases between the germline ends. This CDR3 has 16 amino acids.